This TCR beta chain stems from a study of response to subunit inactivated influenza vaccine. TCRdb reprocessed the RT-PCR reads with MiXCR, giving one entry per CDR3 protein. Of hundreds of thousands of distinct CDR3 sequences in the sample, around a sixth were seen once. This clonotype was detected ten times or more. The CDR3 is made up of 14 amino acids. V lost 6 bases, J lost 7 bases, and 16 bases lay in between. The clonotype originates from a man aged 50-59 years who received an inactivated influenza vaccine. The chain employs TRBV12-3 or TRBV12-4 and TRBJ1-5; a weak D match, TRBD1 (5 bases). This specimen consisted of PBMCs from blood, obtained about 13 days after vaccination. The CDR3 DNA sequence: TGTGCCAGCAGGCCTCGGTGGCCAGGGCAGCCCCAGCATTTT. It encodes CASRPRWPGQPQHF.